This T cell receptor beta chain was found in a study of brain T cells in children with intractable seizures. Assay: immunoSEQ multiplex PCR; the TCRdb copy retains only in-frame clones and omits some. The table has under 150,000 clones, approximately 94% seen once; the top ten hold more than 3%. The study, taken as a whole, reports: Only CDR3 sequence similarity suggested viral specificity, without known HCMV serostatus. Absence of clones before surgery may stem from lower sequencing depth.

The V gene lost 3 bases and the J gene lost 4 bases, with 12 bases spanning the gap. CDR3 length: 14 amino acids. Germline V lookup: CDR1 MDHEN, CDR2 SYDVKM. Sequencing was limited to surgery cases with top T cell transcript signatures in brain tissue. The table lists this clone with a count of one. Its antigen is unknown. The rearrangement links TRBV28 to TRBJ1-1; tentative D call: TRBD1 (5 bases). The sample in question was peripheral blood, obtained at surgery. The sequence came from a boy in the first two years of life with hemimegalencephaly and intractable seizures. CDR3 sequence: CASSLQGGGTEAFF. The CDR3 DNA is TGTGCCAGCAGTTTGCAGGGTGGGGGCACTGAAGCTTTCTTT.